This T cell receptor beta chain was recovered during a study of T cell changes during pregnancy in multiple sclerosis (dated by TCRdb to between 2017 and 2020). Turning to the overall study: The study examined how the T cell repertoire changed over the course of pregnancy in women with multiple sclerosis.

Library generation was performed with the immunoSEQ multiplex PCR assay. TCRdb provides this immuneACCESS table in a form limited to in-frame rearrangements. Some clones are lacking; in checked studies, under half of them reflect an unresolved V gene, and why the rest are absent is not known. This sample is represented by about 57,000 clones; 90% of them were singletons. The ten largest clones represent around 2% of the sample. This clone was recorded only once. Its antigen has not been determined. No clone much larger than this one lies a single base away; base qualities are absent. Trimming accounts for 5 bases at V and 5 bases at J, while the number of junction bases matched to no gene is 6. Reading the germline V gene gives CDR1 SGHVS and CDR2 FNYEAQ. From its cysteine to its phenylalanine, the CDR3 spans 14 amino acids. Left in the record is the CDR3 DNA by itself, 42 bases read in frame from the first base.

The source was peripheral blood, collected in the first trimester of pregnancy. The clonotype was recovered from a female donor in good health, enrolled as a control in a pregnancy study. Rearrangement joined TRBV7-6 to TRBJ1-1; the junction holds 9 bases that match TRBD1. The DNA is TGTGCCAGCAGCGCGGGACAGGGTGGTACTGAAGCTTTCTTT. Its translation is CASSAGQGGTEAFF.